These T cell receptor beta chains were read from a single sample in a study of blood T cell repertoires in COVID-19. The assay was immunoSEQ multiplex PCR, and TCRdb's table has in-frame clones only and misses some. This sample carries around 280,000 clones, roughly 86% of them seen once, and the ten largest clones take 1% to 1.5%. Material: peripheral blood. All receptors come from a man between 65 and 80 years old with acute or convalescent COVID-19. Both conserved end residues are part of each CDR3. The D gene is left open where the match is weak. Size is stated for part of the rows, as once, few or many counts, or as a class when the clone is expanded.

V	D	J	size	DNA	CDR3
TRBV21-1	NA	TRBJ1-2	NA	TGTGCCAGCAGCCCTTTGGGGCCTGGGAACTATGGCTACACCTTC	CASSPLGPGNYGYTF
TRBV28	TRBD1	TRBJ1-2	NA	TGTGCCAGCACCAAAGGACAGGCAGCAGACTATGGCTACACCTTC	CASTKGQAADYGYTF
TRBV12-3/TRBV12-4	TRBD1	TRBJ2-1	NA	TGTGCCAGCAGTTTAGCTGGGACAGGAGAGCAGTTCTTC	CASSLAGTGEQFF
TRBV7-9	NA	TRBJ2-5	NA	TGTGCCAGCAGCCCCATTGGGGGAGCCGGGAGGACCCAGTACTTC	CASSPIGGAGRTQYF
TRBV10-3	NA	TRBJ2-1	NA	TGTGCCATCAGGTCGACTATCGCCAATGAGCAGTTCTTC	CAIRSTIANEQFF
TRBV6-2/TRBV6-3	TRBD1	TRBJ1-2	NA	TGTGCCAGCAGCCGTCCCACCGGGACAGAATATAACTATGGCTACACCTTC	CASSRPTGTEYNYGYTF
TRBV12-3/TRBV12-4	TRBD2	TRBJ2-7	NA	TGTGCCAGCAGATCACTAGCGGGGGAGCAGTACTTC	CASRSLAGEQYF
TRBV6-5	NA	TRBJ1-2	few	TGTGCCAGCAGTTATGGGGGCGGAGTATATGGCTACACCTTC	CASSYGGGVYGYTF
TRBV29-1	NA	TRBJ2-7	NA	TGCAGCGTTGGGGACATAAGGACGACCGAGCAGTACTTC	CSVGDIRTTEQYF
TRBV27	NA	TRBJ2-7	NA	TGTGCCAGCAGTTTAGCCCGGTACCCGCAGGGGCCAGCCTACGAGCAGTACTTC	CASSLARYPQGPAYEQYF
TRBV28	TRBD1	TRBJ1-6	few	TGTGCCAGCAGCCCTGGGACAGGGGGTCCTTTCTCTAATTCACCCCTCCACTTT	CASSPGTGGPFSNSPLHF
TRBV28	TRBD2	TRBJ2-3	NA	TGTGCCAGCAGTCCGGGACTAGCGGGGGGCACAGATACGCAGTATTTT	CASSPGLAGGTDTQYF
TRBV28	NA	TRBJ1-1	NA	TGTGCCAGCACATTTGAGCCCCGGAACACTGAAGCTTTCTTT	CASTFEPRNTEAFF
TRBV29-1	NA	TRBJ2-7	NA	TGCAGCGTTGAAGGGGCCTCCTACGAGCAGTACTTC	CSVEGASYEQYF
TRBV28	TRBD1	TRBJ1-2	NA	TGTGCCAGCTCCGAGAGACAGGGTTGGGGGTACTATGGCTACACCTTC	CASSERQGWGYYGYTF
TRBV25-1	NA	TRBJ2-3	NA	TGTGCCAGCAGTGAACTAGCGACAGATACGCAGTATTTT	CASSELATDTQYF
TRBV28	NA	TRBJ1-4	few	TGTGCCAGCAGTACCCGCGCCTGGGGGGGCAATGAAAAACTGTTTTTT	CASSTRAWGGNEKLFF
TRBV7-9	TRBD1	TRBJ2-6	NA	TGTGCCAGCAGCCCGCAGGGACAGGGTGCTTCTGGGGCCAACGTCCTGACTTTC	CASSPQGQGASGANVLTF
TRBV7-9	TRBD2	TRBJ2-1	once	TGTGCCAGCAGCTCCTGGACTAGCGGGTTTGCCTACAATGAGCAGTTCTTC	CASSSWTSGFAYNEQFF
TRBV7-9	TRBD2	TRBJ2-2	few	TGTGCCAGCAGTCTGACTGGACTAGCGGGAGCGGGCACCGGGGAGCTGTTTTTT	CASSLTGLAGAGTGELFF
TRBV19	NA	TRBJ2-3	NA	TGTGCGTCACGCAGGGGTAGCGGGAGCACAGATACGCAGTATTTT	CASRRGSGSTDTQYF
TRBV7-9	NA	TRBJ1-6	once	TGTGCCAGCAGCAGAGGACAGACCGAGTTTTTATCACCCCTCCACTTT	CASSRGQTEFLSPLHF
TRBV6-5	TRBD1	TRBJ2-7	NA	TGTGCCAGCAGTTACTCGTTCCGGACAGGGGAACACGAGCAGTACTTC	CASSYSFRTGEHEQYF
TRBV27	TRBD1	TRBJ1-6	NA	TGTGCCAGCAGTGCCCGCTGGACAGGGGAAAATTCACCCCTCCACTTT	CASSARWTGENSPLHF
TRBV12-3/TRBV12-4	NA	TRBJ1-6	NA	TGTGCCAGCAGTTTGAGGGTGGATTCACCCCTCCACTTT	CASSLRVDSPLHF
TRBV19	NA	TRBJ1-5	NA	TGTGCCAGTAGTATGCGAGGGCGGGAGCCCCAGCATTTT	CASSMRGREPQHF
TRBV7-2	TRBD2	TRBJ2-1	NA	TGTGCCAGCAGCTCCCCCTTCGGGGCGGGGGGGCCCTACAATGAGCAGTTCTTC	CASSSPFGAGGPYNEQFF
TRBV7-2	NA	TRBJ1-4	NA	TGTGCCAGCAGCCCCCAGAGGACATATACTAATGAAAAACTGTTTTTT	CASSPQRTYTNEKLFF
TRBV9	NA	TRBJ1-3	NA	TGTGCCAGCAGCCTGGGGGGGCTGTCGGGAAACACCATATATTTT	CASSLGGLSGNTIYF
TRBV4-3	NA	TRBJ2-2	NA	TGCGCCAGCAGCCAAGGCTGGGGAGGCACCGGGGAGCTGTTTTTT	CASSQGWGGTGELFF
TRBV20-1	TRBD2	TRBJ2-1	NA	TGCAGTGCTAGTCGGGGGGACTTATACAATGAGCAGTTCTTC	CSASRGDLYNEQFF
TRBV13	TRBD1	TRBJ1-1	NA	TGTGCCAGCAGCTTTCTGGGAGGGACAGGGGGCTTGAACACTGAAGCTTTCTTT	CASSFLGGTGGLNTEAFF
TRBV3-1/TRBV3-2	TRBD2	TRBJ2-7	NA	TGTGCCAGCAGTGATCTAGCGGGAGTGTACGAGCAGTACTTC	CASSDLAGVYEQYF
TRBV19	NA	TRBJ1-6	NA	TGTGCCAGTAGACCACCCCCCTACAGGGAAGAAACCTCACCCCTCCACTTT	CASRPPPYREETSPLHF
TRBV6-2/TRBV6-3	TRBD2	TRBJ2-3	NA	TGTGCCAGCAGTGCGGGTTCTTCTAGCGGCTCCACAGATACGCAGTATTTT	CASSAGSSSGSTDTQYF
TRBV30	TRBD2	TRBJ2-7	NA	TGTGCCTGGACGGGCGGGGGGACCGTCAGCTCCTACGAGCAGTACTTC	CAWTGGGTVSSYEQYF
TRBV7-2	NA	TRBJ1-6	NA	TGTGCCAGCAGCTTAAGGCAGGGAACTTCACCCCTCCACTTT	CASSLRQGTSPLHF
TRBV27	NA	TRBJ1-5	NA	TGTGCCAGCAGTTTTTCCCCGCGGGGCAATCAGCCCCAGCATTTT	CASSFSPRGNQPQHF
TRBV4-2	NA	TRBJ2-7	NA	TGTGCCAGCAGCCAAGATTGGTCCGGGTTCTACGAGCAGTACTTC	CASSQDWSGFYEQYF
TRBV2	TRBD1	TRBJ1-1	NA	TGTGCCAGCAGTTTGACAGGGGTCACTGAAGCTTTCTTT	CASSLTGVTEAFF
TRBV5-4	TRBD1	TRBJ1-1	NA	TGTGCCAGCAGCTACCGGGACAGGGTCTCTGAAGCTTTCTTT	CASSYRDRVSEAFF
TRBV19	NA	TRBJ1-5	NA	TGTGCCAGTACTCCCCAAGGGAACAGGCCCAATCAGCCCCAGCATTTT	CASTPQGNRPNQPQHF
TRBV4-3	NA	TRBJ1-3	NA	TGCGCCAGCAGCCAGGAGCGGGGAAACACCATATATTTT	CASSQERGNTIYF
TRBV5-4	NA	TRBJ2-7	NA	TGTGCCAGCAGCTTGGAACGCGGTTCCTACGAGCAGTACTTC	CASSLERGSYEQYF
TRBV5-8	TRBD2	TRBJ2-5	NA	TGTGCCAGCAGCTCGACTAGCGGGGCCCGAGAGACCCAGTACTTC	CASSSTSGARETQYF
TRBV18	NA	TRBJ1-4	NA	TGTGCCAGCTCACCATTAGAGCGAACTGGACTGTTTTTT	CASSPLERTGLFF
TRBV19	TRBD1	TRBJ2-1	few	TGTGCCAGTAGTACCCGGACAGGAGTGGGGCACAATGAGCAGTTCTTC	CASSTRTGVGHNEQFF
TRBV2	NA	TRBJ2-1	NA	TGTGCCAGCAGTGATCGTGACAATGAGCAGTTCTTC	CASSDRDNEQFF
TRBV10-1	NA	TRBJ2-1	NA	TGCGCCAGCAGTGAGATCCCGCAGGGCAATGAGCAGTTCTTC	CASSEIPQGNEQFF
TRBV21-1	NA	TRBJ2-1	NA	TGTGCCAGCAGCAAAGCGTACCGGAACAGGGGGCGCGATGAGCAGTTCTTC	CASSKAYRNRGRDEQFF
TRBV19	TRBD1	TRBJ2-7	NA	TGTGCCAGTAGACCTACAGGGGGCGAGCAGTACTTC	CASRPTGGEQYF
TRBV19	NA	TRBJ1-1	once	TGTGCCAGTAGGCACAGGGTGGTGAACACTGAAGCTTTCTTT	CASRHRVVNTEAFF
TRBV5-1	NA	TRBJ2-2	NA	TGCGCCAGCAGCCCGGACACCCATGAGAACACCGGGGAGCTGTTTTTT	CASSPDTHENTGELFF